This T cell receptor beta chain comes out of a study of blood T cells in healthy people across ages. CDR3 length: 13 amino acids. The germline V and J ends were trimmed by 2 bases and 9 bases, with 11 bases remaining between them. The germline CDR1 and CDR2 sequences are SGHTA and FQGNSA. The second PCR ran roughly 6 to 12 cycles with a sample-barcoded 5' primer and J-beta primers. Via MiXCR, TCRdb re-called the 5' RACE reads, giving one row per CDR3 protein. In the table there are 980,000 or so distinct CDR3 sequences, around 48% of which are singletons. The sequence was collected from a man aged 25-45 years in good health. The chain has TRBV7-2 and TRBJ2-1; D may be TRBD1 (5 bases). Sequenced sample: blood. CDR3 sequence (DNA): TGTGCCAGCAGCTTAAACCGCCAGGGTGAGCAGTTCTTC. Protein sequence: CASSLNRQGEQFF.